The 3 T cell receptor beta chains below come from one sample, sequenced in a study of blood T cells in healthy people across ages. Combining a sample-barcoded 5' primer with a J-beta primer mix, a second PCR ran for about 6 to 12 cycles. TCRdb reanalysed the 5' RACE reads using MiXCR and keeps one entry per CDR3 protein. Of 1.5 million to 2 million distinct CDR3 sequences listed, more than 35% are singletons. Sequencing was carried out using blood. The origin of the receptors is a human donor in good health.

The chain recombines TRBV21-1 with TRBJ2-4; the D call in the table, TRBD2, was not verified against the DNA. TRBV21-1 is classified as a pseudogene. CDR3 length equals 13 residues. This CDR3 is CASSNEVAGKQYF. The CDR3 DNA reads TGTGCCAGCAGCAATGAGGTAGCGGGGAAGCAGTACTTC.

This clonotype was seen more than once but under ten times. The chain recombines TRBV6-5 with TRBJ1-2; D remains unclear. Looked up from germline, CDR1 is MNHEY and CDR2 is SVGAGI. Trimming took 5 bases from V and 4 from J, leaving 20 bases between them. This CDR3 has 16 amino acids. The CDR3 DNA is TGTGCCAGCAGTATCCTGGACGGGCAGGTACCCTATGGCTACACCTTC. Amino acid sequence: CASSILDGQVPYGYTF.

The sample holds many counts of this clonotype. The rearrangement links TRBV6-1 to TRBJ2-7; 7 bases are a match to TRBD1. Trimming at V came to 4 bases and at J to 4 bases, leaving 7 bases not matched to a gene. CDR3 length: 14 amino acids. Germline assignment: CDR1 MNHNS and CDR2 SASEGT. CDR3 sequence (DNA): TGTGCCAGCAGTGCCTACAGGGGTAAATACGAGCAGTACTTC. This gives the protein CASSAYRGKYEQYF.